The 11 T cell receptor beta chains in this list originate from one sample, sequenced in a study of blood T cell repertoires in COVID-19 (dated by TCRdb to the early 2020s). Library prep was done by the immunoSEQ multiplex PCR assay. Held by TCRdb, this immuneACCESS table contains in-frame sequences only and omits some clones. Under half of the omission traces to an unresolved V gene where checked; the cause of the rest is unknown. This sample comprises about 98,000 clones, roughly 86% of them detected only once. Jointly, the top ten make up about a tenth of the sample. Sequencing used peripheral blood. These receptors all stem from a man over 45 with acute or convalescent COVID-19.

DNA of the CDR3: TGTGCCAGCAGCCAAGATATCAGGGCATCGGTCTATGGCTACACCTTC. Translation gives CASSQDIRASVYGYTF. The V gene is TRBV14, the J gene TRBJ1-2; D is possibly TRBD1 (5 bases). Trimming removed 0 bases from V and 4 bases from J, with 15 bases in between. Per the germline V gene, CDR1 is SGHDN and CDR2 is FVKESK. This CDR3 region has 16 residues.

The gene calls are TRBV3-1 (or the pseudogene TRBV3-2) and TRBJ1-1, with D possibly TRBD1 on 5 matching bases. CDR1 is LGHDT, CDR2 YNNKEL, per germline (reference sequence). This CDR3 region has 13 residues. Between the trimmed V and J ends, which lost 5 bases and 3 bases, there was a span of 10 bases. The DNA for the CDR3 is TGTGCCAGCAGCAAGGACACCCACACTGAAGCTTTCTTT. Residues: CASSKDTHTEAFF.

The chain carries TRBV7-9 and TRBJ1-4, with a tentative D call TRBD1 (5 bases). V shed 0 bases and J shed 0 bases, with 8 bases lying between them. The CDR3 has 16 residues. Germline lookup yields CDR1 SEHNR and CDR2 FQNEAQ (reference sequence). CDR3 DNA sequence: TGTGCCAGCAGCTTAGCGGCGGACACAACTAATGAAAAACTGTTTTTT. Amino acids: CASSLAADTTNEKLFF.

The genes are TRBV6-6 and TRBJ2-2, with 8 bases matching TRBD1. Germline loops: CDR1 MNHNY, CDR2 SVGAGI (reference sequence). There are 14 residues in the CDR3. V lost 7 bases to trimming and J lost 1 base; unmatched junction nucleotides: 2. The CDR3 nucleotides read TGTGCCAGCACTGACAGGGGGAACACCGGGGAGCTGTTTTTT. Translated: CASTDRGNTGELFF.

As DNA, the CDR3 is TGTGCCAGCTCACGGGATTTGAGCGGGTCAAACATTCAGTACTTC. This sequence encodes CASSRDLSGSNIQYF. The gene calls are TRBV18 and TRBJ2-4, with D maybe TRBD2 (6 bases). Trimming shortened V by 4 bases and J by 6 bases, and 16 bases separated the two germline ends. The CDR3 has 15 amino acids. Germline V gene data show CDR1 as KGHSH and CDR2 as LQKENI.

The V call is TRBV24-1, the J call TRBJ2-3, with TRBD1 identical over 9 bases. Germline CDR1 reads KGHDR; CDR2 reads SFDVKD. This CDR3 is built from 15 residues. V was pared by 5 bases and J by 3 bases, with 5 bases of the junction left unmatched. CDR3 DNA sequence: TGTGCCACCAGTGTTCCGGGACAGGGTACAGATACGCAGTATTTT. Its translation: CATSVPGQGTDTQYF.

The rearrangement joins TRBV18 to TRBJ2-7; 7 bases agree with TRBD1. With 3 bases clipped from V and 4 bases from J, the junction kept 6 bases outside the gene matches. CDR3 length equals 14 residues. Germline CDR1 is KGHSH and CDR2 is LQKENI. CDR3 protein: CASSPGQRFYEQYF. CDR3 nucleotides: TGTGCCAGCTCACCGGGACAGCGTTTTTACGAGCAGTACTTC.

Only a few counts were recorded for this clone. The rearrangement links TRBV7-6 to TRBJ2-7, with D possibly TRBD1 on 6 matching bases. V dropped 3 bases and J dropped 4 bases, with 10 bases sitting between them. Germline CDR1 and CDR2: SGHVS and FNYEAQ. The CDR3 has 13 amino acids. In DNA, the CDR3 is TGTGCCAGCAGCTTTGGGCAGGGGTACGAGCAGTACTTC. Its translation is CASSFGQGYEQYF. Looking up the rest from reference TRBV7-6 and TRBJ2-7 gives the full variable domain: GAGVSQSPRYKVTKRGQDVALRCDPISGHVSLYWYRQALGQGPEFLTYFNYEAQQDKSGLPNDRFSAERPEGSISTLTIQRTEQRDSAMYRCASSFGQGYEQYFGPGTRLTVT.

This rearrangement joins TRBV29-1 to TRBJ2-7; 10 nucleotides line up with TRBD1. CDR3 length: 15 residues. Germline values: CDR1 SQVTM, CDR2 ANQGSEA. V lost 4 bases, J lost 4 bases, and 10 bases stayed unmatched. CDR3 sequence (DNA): TGCAGCGTTGGGGGCCGGGACAGGGGTTGGTACGAGCAGTACTTC. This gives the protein CSVGGRDRGWYEQYF.

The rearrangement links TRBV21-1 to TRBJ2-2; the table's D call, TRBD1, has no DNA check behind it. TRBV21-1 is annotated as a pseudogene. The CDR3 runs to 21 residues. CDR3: CALKPPNGTGQWGTNTGELFF. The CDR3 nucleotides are TGTGCCCTTAAACCCCCAAATGGGACAGGGCAGTGGGGAACGAACACCGGGGAGCTGTTTTTT.

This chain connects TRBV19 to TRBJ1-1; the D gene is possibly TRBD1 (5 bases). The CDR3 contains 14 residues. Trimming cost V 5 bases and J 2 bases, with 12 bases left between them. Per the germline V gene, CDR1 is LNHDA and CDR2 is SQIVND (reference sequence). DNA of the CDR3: TGTGCCAGTAGTCGGACAACTGCAAACACTGAAGCTTTCTTT. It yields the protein CASSRTTANTEAFF.